One and the same sample provided the 27 T cell receptor beta chains below, sequenced in a study of T-cell reconstitution after alpha-beta-depleted transplantation in children. Unique molecular identifiers featured in how the TCRbeta library was prepared. TCRdb re-called the PCR reads through MiXCR, storing one row per CDR3 protein. The profile covers about 200,000 distinct CDR3 sequences, with about 7% appearing a single time and 5% to 6.5% taken by the ten largest. Sequenced material: PBMCs, taken before TCRalphabeta/CD19-depleted stem cell transplant. These receptors were taken from a boy under 10 years old with acute lymphoblastic leukemia, due to receive a stem cell transplant.

This clonotype was observed many times. J is TRBJ2-7 and V is TRBV20-1, with D possibly TRBD1 on 5 matching bases. Trimming took 1 base from V and 3 from J, leaving 7 bases between them. This CDR3 spans 12 amino acids. Germline V CDR1 and CDR2: DFQATT, SNEGSKA (reference sequence). The CDR3 sequence: CSARVQVYEQYF. DNA for the CDR3: TGCAGTGCTAGAGTACAGGTCTACGAGCAGTACTTC.

The sample holds a few counts of this clonotype. The chain has TRBV12-3 or TRBV12-4 and TRBJ1-5; TRBD1 agrees at 8 bases. V trimming: 5 bases; J trimming: 0 bases; junction bases outside the gene matches: 6. The CDR3 has 16 residues. The CDR3 coding sequence is TGTGCCAGCAGTGAAAGGACAGGGATTAGCAATCAGCCCCAGCATTTT. Translating gives CASSERTGISNQPQHF.

The gene calls are TRBV3-1 and TRBJ2-5, with TRBD2 as a possible D gene (6 bases). Trimming stripped 1 base from V and 2 bases from J, with 20 bases between. The CDR3 has 18 amino acids. CDR1 is LGHDT and CDR2 is YNNKEL in the germline V gene (reference sequence). CDR3 coding DNA: TGTGCCAGCAGCCAAGGGGGGATCCGGGTAGCGGCACAAGAGACCCAGTACTTC. The encoded protein is CASSQGGIRVAAQETQYF.

This rearrangement joins TRBV5-5 to TRBJ1-6; possibly TRBD1 for D (6 bases). Germline-derived CDR1 and CDR2 are SGHKS and YYEKEE (reference sequence). This CDR3 spans 13 amino acids. Trimming shortened V by 4 bases and J by 7 bases, and 9 bases separated the two germline ends. CDR3 nucleotides: TGTGCCAGCAGCCCCACAGGGAATTCACCCCTCCACTTT. Protein sequence: CASSPTGNSPLHF.

The table lists this clonotype with a few counts. The chain is built from TRBV4-3 and TRBJ2-1; the D is unclear. The V end lost 4 bases, the J end lost 16 bases, and 23 bases lay between the germline ends. Germline values: CDR1 LGHNA, CDR2 YSLEER. The CDR3 consists of 14 residues. CDR3 amino acids: CASSLNKGDWLLFF. The CDR3 region has the DNA TGCGCCAGCAGCCTCAATAAAGGCGATTGGCTTCTCTTCTTC.

This chain joins TRBV4-3 and TRBJ2-7; D gene unclear. The CDR3 runs 15 residues. Trimming removed 0 bases at V and 0 bases at J, with 9 bases between. Per germline, CDR1 LGHNA and CDR2 YSLEER. The DNA of the CDR3 is TGCGCCAGCAGCCAAGATCTCGCACTCTCCTACGAGCAGTACTTC. Its translation: CASSQDLALSYEQYF.

This clonotype came up many times. The V call is TRBV5-1, the J call TRBJ2-5, with 10 bases identical to TRBD2. The V gene's germline CDR1 is SGHRS and CDR2 YFSETQ. The CDR3 contains 17 residues. V lost 1 base and J lost 3; bases outside the gene matches: 9. CDR3 in DNA: TGCGCCAGCAGCTTGTCTACTAGCGGGATTGGAGAAGAGACCCAGTACTTC. It is translated as CASSLSTSGIGEETQYF.

This clonotype was seen many times. The chain recombines TRBV7-6 with TRBJ2-7; 8 positions agree with TRBD1. The junction had 7 bases not matched to a gene; V was cut back by 5 bases and J by 7 bases. In germline, CDR1 is SGHVS, CDR2 FNYEAQ. There are 13 residues in the CDR3. This CDR3 reads CASSLGQGKEQYF. CDR3 sequence (DNA): TGTGCCAGCAGCCTAGGACAGGGTAAAGAGCAGTACTTC.

This clonotype was counted at least ten times. The chain has TRBV28 and TRBJ1-2; weak D call: TRBD1 (6 bases). V gave up 6 bases and J gave up 7 bases, with 15 bases separating them. The germline gives CDR1 MDHEN, CDR2 SYDVKM. The CDR3 covers 13 residues. The CDR3 loop reads CASRRGQGLGYTF. The CDR3, as DNA: TGTGCCAGCAGGCGGGGGCAGGGTCTTGGCTACACCTTC.

Details on this clonotype: This may come from a read error, since a much larger clone is one base off. The V and J genes are TRBV5-1 and TRBJ2-7; 7 nucleotides agree with TRBD2. CDR1 is SGHRS, CDR2 YFSETQ, per germline. CDR3 size: 12 residues. In DNA form, the CDR3 reads TGCGCCAGCTTTGAGGCGGGGGACGAGCAGAACTTC. It translates to CASFEAGDEQNF.

V is TRBV7-2 and J is TRBJ2-7, with a possible D match to TRBD2 (7 bases). Germline V gene sequence: CDR1 SGHTA, CDR2 FQGNSA. V dropped 2 bases and J dropped 8 bases, with 22 bases sitting between them. This CDR3 spans 16 amino acids. The CDR3 nucleotides are TGTGCCAGCAGCTTATCCGCACAAGGGGGGGGGTACCAGCAGTACTTC. Protein product: CASSLSAQGGGYQQYF.

In the case of this clonotype: At one of its ends the junction is not consistent with the germline gene, which may arise from a read error. The J gene is TRBJ2-1, the V gene TRBV6-5; D possibly corresponds to TRBD2 (5 bases). This CDR3 contains 16 residues. Germline-derived CDR1 and CDR2 are MNHEY and SVGAGI. Here the CDR3 reads CASSYGPPGKDNDQFF. CDR3 bases: TGTGCCAGCAGTTACGGACCACCCGGGAAAGACAATGATCAGTTCTTC.

At least ten counts were recorded for this clonotype. The chain recombines TRBV5-1 with TRBJ2-1, with 9 bases that match TRBD2. CDR1 SGHRS and CDR2 YFSETQ come from the germline V gene. This CDR3 has 15 amino acids. Germline trimming cut 6 bases from V and 4 bases from J; bases unmatched to any gene: 8. CDR3 protein: CASTPREGLYNEQFF. DNA of the CDR3: TGCGCCAGCACCCCGCGGGAGGGCCTGTACAATGAGCAGTTCTTC.

This clonotype was seen repeatedly, ten times or more. V and J are TRBV14 and TRBJ2-1; 8 bases map to TRBD1. There are 15 residues in the CDR3. The J segment lost 10 bases and the V segment lost 3 bases, leaving 11 bases of the junction unmatched. Germline values: CDR1 SGHDN, CDR2 FVKESK. The CDR3 spells CASSHGPGTGREQFF. The CDR3 DNA is TGTGCCAGCAGCCACGGTCCCGGGACAGGAAGAGAGCAGTTCTTC. The full variable domain, in which reference TRBV14 and TRBJ2-1 provide the parts outside the CDR3, is EAGVTQFPSHSVIEKGQTVTLRCDPISGHDNLYWYRRVMGKEIKFLLHFVKESKQDESGMPNNRFLAERTGGTYSTLKVQPAELEDSGVYFCASSHGPGTGREQFFGPGTRLTVL.

This clonotype was recorded at least ten times. This chain links TRBV2 with TRBJ2-7; D gene unclear. The CDR3 length is 15 residues. Germline V gene sequence: CDR1 SNHLY, CDR2 FYNNEI. With 2 bases removed from V and 3 bases from J, the gap between germline ends came to 14 bases. The chain's CDR3 is CASSERALNLYEQYF. In DNA, the CDR3 is TGTGCCAGCAGTGAAAGAGCTCTGAACCTCTACGAGCAGTACTTC.

This clonotype was detected many times. The rearrangement uses TRBV7-9 and TRBJ1-2, with D possibly matching TRBD1 (5 bases). Deletions cut 3 bases from V and 1 base from J, with 6 bases between. Germline assignment: CDR1 SEHNR and CDR2 FQNEAQ (reference sequence). The length of the CDR3 is 13 residues. CDR3 sequence (DNA): TGTGCCAGCAGCTTTCAGGGTAACTATGGCTACACCTTC. Its translation: CASSFQGNYGYTF.

This clonotype was seen at least ten times. V and J are TRBV10-3 and TRBJ2-4, with unresolved D. V was pared by 11 bases and J by 0 bases, with 11 bases between. This CDR3 contains 13 residues. Looked up from germline, CDR1 is ENHRY and CDR2 is SYGVKD. This CDR3 is CAPLGGAKNIQYF. DNA for the CDR3: TGTGCCCCGTTGGGCGGAGCCAAAAACATTCAGTACTTC.

This clonotype appeared a few times. The chain recombines TRBV4-3 with TRBJ2-1, with TRBD2 matching 15 bases. This CDR3 region has 18 residues. Germline trimming cut 3 bases from V and 4 bases from J; bases unmatched to any gene: 7. CDR1 LGHNA and CDR2 YSLEER come from the germline V gene. CDR3 amino acids: CASSQAGLAGGGYNEQFF. The DNA of the CDR3 is TGCGCCAGCAGCCAGGCTGGACTAGCGGGAGGGGGATACAATGAGCAGTTCTTC.

The table lists this clonotype with many counts. The chain joins TRBV20-1 to TRBJ2-7; D ambiguous. CDR1 and CDR2 from the germline V gene are DFQATT and SNEGSKA (reference sequence). The V gene lost 3 bases and the J gene lost 3 bases, with 9 bases spanning the gap. CDR3 length: 12 residues. CDR3 loop: CSASEANYEQYF. For the CDR3, the DNA is TGCAGTGCTAGCGAGGCCAACTACGAGCAGTACTTC.

Concerning this clonotype: Lacking the conserved final phenylalanine or tryptophan, this CDR3 likely reflects a read error. Because the CDR3's place on the DNA is in doubt, the DNA is left out and the CDR3 is given as listed by TCRdb. The chain carries TRBV5-5 and TRBJ2-1. The germline V gene encodes CDR1 SGHKS and CDR2 YYEKEE (reference sequence). With termini counted, the CDR3 has 13 amino acids. The CDR3 loop is CASSLATVEPVYI.

The genes are TRBV5-1 and TRBJ2-2, with 14 bases fitting TRBD2. Germline CDR1 reads SGHRS; CDR2 reads YFSETQ. J lost 6 bases, V lost 4 bases, and 5 bases had no gene match. The CDR3 runs 16 residues. CDR3 loop: CASSEGLAGVAGELFF. The CDR3 DNA reads as TGCGCCAGCAGCGAGGGACTAGCGGGAGTCGCCGGGGAGCTGTTTTTT.

This clonotype showed up many times. J is TRBJ2-1 and V is TRBV7-2; TRBD2 matches at 10 bases. V shed 8 bases and J 7 bases; nucleotides not matched to a gene: 8. Per germline, CDR1 SGHTA and CDR2 FQGNSA. The CDR3 spans 14 residues. CDR3 protein: CASAGTSVKNEQFF. For the CDR3, the DNA is TGTGCCAGCGCTGGGACTAGCGTCAAGAATGAGCAGTTCTTC.

In this sample, this clonotype turned up many times. The rearrangement links TRBV29-1 to TRBJ2-3; D might be TRBD1 (5 bases). Trimming stripped 0 bases from V and 4 bases from J, with 14 bases between. Germline values: CDR1 SQVTM, CDR2 ANQGSEA. The CDR3 runs 15 residues. In DNA, the CDR3 is TGCAGCGTTGAAGATATTCAGGGTTTGGCAGATACGCAGTATTTT. Protein sequence: CSVEDIQGLADTQYF.

This clonotype was counted at least ten times. The chain recombines TRBV12-3 or TRBV12-4 with TRBJ1-2; D is perhaps TRBD1 (6 bases). The CDR3 extends over 14 amino acids. The V end lost 6 bases, the J end lost 7 bases, and 18 bases lay between the germline ends. In DNA form, the CDR3 reads TGTGCCAGCAGCCCAGGAGGGGGGCTGATTGGCTACACCTTC. This gives the protein CASSPGGGLIGYTF.

This clonotype was seen more than once but under ten times. The chain combines TRBV4-2 with TRBJ1-2; D uncertain. The V gene lost 1 base and the J gene lost 5 bases, with 17 bases spanning the gap. This CDR3 is 16 amino acids long. Germline V gives CDR1 LGHNA, CDR2 YNFKEQ. The CDR3 nucleotides read TGTGCCAGCAGCCAAGGGGAATATGACGGACTTTATGGCTACACCTTC. This encodes CASSQGEYDGLYGYTF.

This clonotype showed up many times. The chain employs TRBV29-1 and TRBJ2-7; D perhaps matches TRBD2 (6 bases). The CDR3 spans 13 residues. V lost 4 bases and J 0 bases, leaving 10 bases between the germline ends. Per germline, CDR1 SQVTM and CDR2 ANQGSEA. The CDR3 protein is CSVGGAFSYEQYF. CDR3 in DNA: TGCAGCGTTGGCGGGGCGTTCTCCTACGAGCAGTACTTC.

The sample holds many counts of this clonotype. The V gene is TRBV12-3 or TRBV12-4, the J gene TRBJ2-1, with D possibly called TRBD1 or TRBD2 (5 bases each). This CDR3 is 17 amino acids long. Trimming cost V 6 bases and J 1 base, with 19 bases left between them. This CDR3 is CASSQGVGRGSYNEQFF. CDR3 in DNA: TGTGCCAGCAGCCAAGGGGTAGGTCGAGGGTCCTACAATGAGCAGTTCTTC.